This T cell receptor beta chain was sequenced for a study of shared clonotypes between healthy human individuals. At the level of the study: CD4 naive cells filled three plates per donor, CD4 memory three, CD8 naive two and CD8 memory one.

The germline V and J ends were trimmed by 4 bases and 5 bases, with 16 bases remaining between them. This CDR3 region has 14 residues. Per germline, CDR1 SGDLS and CDR2 YYNGEE. Broader study findings: Against clonotypes common to all four donors, non-shared ones had lower generation probabilities.

Turning to this clone: The antigen remains unidentified.

Naive CD4+ cells were CD45RA-selected; the remaining cells were memory. Approximately 220 ng DNA, 30,000 or so T cell genomes, went into each sorted-subset replicate PCR. Profiled with immunoSEQ multiplex PCR; TCRdb holds only in-frame clones, not every one. This sample yields under 2.5 million clones, of which around 90% are seen a single time; around 0.38% belongs to the top ten. The source is a man aged 18 to 30 in good health. Some clones in this sample may be carry-over from other donors' samples. Sequencing input: naive CD4+ T cells from PBMCs. This sample's subset: CD45RA+ positively selected. The chain combines TRBV9 with TRBJ2-7; D unresolved. The CDR3 region is CASSPHPAVHEQYF. Written as DNA, the CDR3 is TGTGCCAGCAGCCCCCACCCTGCGGTCCACGAGCAGTACTTC.